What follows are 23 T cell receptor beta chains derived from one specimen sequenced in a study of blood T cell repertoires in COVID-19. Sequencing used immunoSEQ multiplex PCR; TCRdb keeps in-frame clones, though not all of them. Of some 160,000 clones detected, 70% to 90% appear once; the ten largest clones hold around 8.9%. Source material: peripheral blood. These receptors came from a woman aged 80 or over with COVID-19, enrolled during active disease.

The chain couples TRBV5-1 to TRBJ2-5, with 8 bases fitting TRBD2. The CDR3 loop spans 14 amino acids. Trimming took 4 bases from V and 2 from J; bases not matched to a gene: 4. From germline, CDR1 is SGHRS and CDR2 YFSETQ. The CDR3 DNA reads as TGCGCCAGCAGCGAAGTAGCGGGGCAAGAGACCCAGTACTTC. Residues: CASSEVAGQETQYF.

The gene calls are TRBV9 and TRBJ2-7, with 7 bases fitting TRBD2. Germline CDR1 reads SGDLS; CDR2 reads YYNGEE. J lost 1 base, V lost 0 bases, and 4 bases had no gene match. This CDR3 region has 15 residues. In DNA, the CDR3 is TGTGCCAGCAGCGTAGGCCCTAGCGGATCCTACGAGCAGTACTTC. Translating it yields CASSVGPSGSYEQYF.

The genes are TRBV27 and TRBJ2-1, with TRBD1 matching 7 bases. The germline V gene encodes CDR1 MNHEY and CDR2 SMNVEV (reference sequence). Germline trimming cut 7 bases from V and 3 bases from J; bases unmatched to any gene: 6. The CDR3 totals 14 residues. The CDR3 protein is CASTPGGFYNEQFF. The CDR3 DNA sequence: TGTGCCAGCACCCCAGGGGGATTCTACAATGAGCAGTTCTTC.

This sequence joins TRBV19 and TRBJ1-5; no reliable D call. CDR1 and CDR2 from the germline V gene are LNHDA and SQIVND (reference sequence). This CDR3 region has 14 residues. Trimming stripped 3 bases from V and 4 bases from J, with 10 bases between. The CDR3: CASSIFSQNQPQHF. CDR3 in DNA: TGTGCCAGTAGTATTTTTTCCCAAAATCAGCCCCAGCATTTT.

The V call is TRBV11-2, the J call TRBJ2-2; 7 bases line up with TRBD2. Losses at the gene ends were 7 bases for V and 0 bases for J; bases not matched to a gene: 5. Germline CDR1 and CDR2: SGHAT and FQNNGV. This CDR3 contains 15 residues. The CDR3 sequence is CASISSGANTGELFF. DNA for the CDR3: TGTGCCAGCATTTCTAGCGGCGCGAACACCGGGGAGCTGTTTTTT.

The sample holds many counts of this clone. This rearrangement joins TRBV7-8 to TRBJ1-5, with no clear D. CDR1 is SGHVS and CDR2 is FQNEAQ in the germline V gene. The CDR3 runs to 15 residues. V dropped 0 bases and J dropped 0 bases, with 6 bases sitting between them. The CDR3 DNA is TGTGCCAGCAGCTTAGCTAGTTCTAGCAATCAGCCCCAGCATTTT. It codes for CASSLASSSNQPQHF.

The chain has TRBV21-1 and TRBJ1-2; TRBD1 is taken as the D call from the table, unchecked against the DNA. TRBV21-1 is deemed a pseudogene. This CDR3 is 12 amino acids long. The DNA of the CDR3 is TGTGCCAGCGCGTGGGGCAGCTATGGCTACACCTTC. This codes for CASAWGSYGYTF.

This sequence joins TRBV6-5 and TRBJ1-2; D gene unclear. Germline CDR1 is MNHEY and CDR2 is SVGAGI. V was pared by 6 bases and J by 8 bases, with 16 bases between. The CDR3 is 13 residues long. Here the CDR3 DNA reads TGTGCCAGCAGACTCAATGGCCTCGGGGGCTACACCTTC. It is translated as CASRLNGLGGYTF.

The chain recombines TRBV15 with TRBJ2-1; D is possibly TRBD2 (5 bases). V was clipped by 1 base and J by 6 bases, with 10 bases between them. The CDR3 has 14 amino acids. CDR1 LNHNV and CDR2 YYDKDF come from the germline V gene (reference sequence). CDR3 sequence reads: CATSRGGEINEQFF. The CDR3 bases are TGTGCCACCAGCAGAGGGGGAGAGATCAATGAGCAGTTCTTC.

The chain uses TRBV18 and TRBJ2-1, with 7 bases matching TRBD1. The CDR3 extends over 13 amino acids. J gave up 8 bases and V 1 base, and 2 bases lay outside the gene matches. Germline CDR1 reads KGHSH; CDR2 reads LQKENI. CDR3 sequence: CASSPRTGDEQFF. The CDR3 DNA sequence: TGTGCCAGCTCACCACGCACAGGGGATGAGCAGTTCTTC.

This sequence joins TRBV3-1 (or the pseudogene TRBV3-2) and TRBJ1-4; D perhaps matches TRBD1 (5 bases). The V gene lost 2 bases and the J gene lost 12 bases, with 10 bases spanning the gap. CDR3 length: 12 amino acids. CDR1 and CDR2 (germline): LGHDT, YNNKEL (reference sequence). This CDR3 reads CASSQRQTQLFF. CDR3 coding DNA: TGTGCCAGCAGCCAACGACAGACGCAACTGTTTTTT.

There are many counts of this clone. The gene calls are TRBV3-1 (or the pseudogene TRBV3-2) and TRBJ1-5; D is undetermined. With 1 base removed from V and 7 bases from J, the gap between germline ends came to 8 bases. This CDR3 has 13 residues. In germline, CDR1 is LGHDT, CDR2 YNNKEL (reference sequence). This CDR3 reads CASSQGGGQPQHF. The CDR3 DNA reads TGTGCCAGCAGCCAAGGTGGCGGGCAGCCCCAGCATTTT.

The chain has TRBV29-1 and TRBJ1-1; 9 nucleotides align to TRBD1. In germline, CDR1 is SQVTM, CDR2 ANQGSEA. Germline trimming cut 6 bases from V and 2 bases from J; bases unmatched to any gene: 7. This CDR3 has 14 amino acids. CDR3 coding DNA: TGCAGCGTACGTAGGACAGGGGAAAACACTGAAGCTTTCTTT. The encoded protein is CSVRRTGENTEAFF. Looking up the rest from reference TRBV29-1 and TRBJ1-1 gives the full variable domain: SAVISQKPSRDICQRGTSLTIQCQVDSQVTMMFWYRQQPGQSLTLIATANQGSEATYESGFVIDKFPISRPNLTFSTLTVSNMSPEDSSIYLCSVRRTGENTEAFFGQGTRLTVV.

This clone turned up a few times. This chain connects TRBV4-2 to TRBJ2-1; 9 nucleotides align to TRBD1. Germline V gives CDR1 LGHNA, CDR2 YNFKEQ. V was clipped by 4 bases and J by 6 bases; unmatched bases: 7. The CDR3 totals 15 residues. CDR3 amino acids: CASSPTGQGANEQFF. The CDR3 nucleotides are TGTGCCAGCAGCCCCACGGGACAGGGTGCCAATGAGCAGTTCTTC.

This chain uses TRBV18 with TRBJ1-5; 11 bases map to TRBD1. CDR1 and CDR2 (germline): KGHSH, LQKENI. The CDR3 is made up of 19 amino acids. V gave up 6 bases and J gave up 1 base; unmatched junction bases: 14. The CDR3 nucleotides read TGTGCCAGCTCGCCTAAGGGACAGGGGGAAGGCGCAAGCAATCAGCCCCAGCATTTT. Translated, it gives CASSPKGQGEGASNQPQHF. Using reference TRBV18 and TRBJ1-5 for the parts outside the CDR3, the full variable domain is NAGVMQNPRHLVRRRGQEARLRCSPMKGHSHVYWYRQLPEEGLKFMVYLQKENIIDESGMPKERFSAEFPKEGPSILRIQQVVRGDSAAYFCASSPKGQGEGASNQPQHFGDGTRLSIL.

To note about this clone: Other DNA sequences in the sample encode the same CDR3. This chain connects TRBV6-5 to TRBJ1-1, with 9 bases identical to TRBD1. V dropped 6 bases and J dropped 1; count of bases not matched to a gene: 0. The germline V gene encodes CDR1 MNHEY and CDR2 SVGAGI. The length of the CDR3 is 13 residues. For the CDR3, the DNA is TGTGCCAGCAGACAGGGGGCGAACACTGAAGCTTTCTTT. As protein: CASRQGANTEAFF.

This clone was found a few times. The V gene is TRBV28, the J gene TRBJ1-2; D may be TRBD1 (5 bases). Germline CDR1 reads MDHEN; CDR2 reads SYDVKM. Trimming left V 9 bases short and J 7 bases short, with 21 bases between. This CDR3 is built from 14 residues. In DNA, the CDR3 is TGTGCCAGAAGGGCGGACATCGGGCAAGTTGGCTACACCTTC. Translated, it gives CARRADIGQVGYTF.

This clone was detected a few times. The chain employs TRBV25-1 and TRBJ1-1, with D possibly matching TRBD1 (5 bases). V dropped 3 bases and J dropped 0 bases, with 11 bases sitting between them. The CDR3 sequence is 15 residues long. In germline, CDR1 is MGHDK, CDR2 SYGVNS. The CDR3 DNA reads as TGTGCCAGCAGTGAGGGGCTACGATTGAACACTGAAGCTTTCTTT. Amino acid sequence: CASSEGLRLNTEAFF.

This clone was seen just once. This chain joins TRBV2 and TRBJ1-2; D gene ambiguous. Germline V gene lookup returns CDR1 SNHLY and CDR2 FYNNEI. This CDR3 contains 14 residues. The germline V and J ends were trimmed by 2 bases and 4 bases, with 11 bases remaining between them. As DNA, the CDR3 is TGTGCCAGCAGTGAAACCGCGAACGGCTATGGCTACACCTTC. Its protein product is CASSETANGYGYTF.

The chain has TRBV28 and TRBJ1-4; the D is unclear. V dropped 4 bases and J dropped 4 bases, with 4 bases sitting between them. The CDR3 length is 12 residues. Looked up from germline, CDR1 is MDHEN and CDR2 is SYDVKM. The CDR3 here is CASSSLNEKLFF. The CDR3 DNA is TGTGCCAGCAGTTCCCTTAATGAAAAACTGTTTTTT.

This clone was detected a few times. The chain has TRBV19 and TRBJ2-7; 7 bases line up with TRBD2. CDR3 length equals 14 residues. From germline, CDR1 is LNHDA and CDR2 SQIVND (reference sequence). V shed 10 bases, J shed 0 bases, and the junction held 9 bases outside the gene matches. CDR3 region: CATAREGSSYEQYF. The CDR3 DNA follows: TGTGCCACCGCCAGGGAGGGAAGCTCCTACGAGCAGTACTTC. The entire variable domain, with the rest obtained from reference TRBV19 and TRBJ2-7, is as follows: DGGITQSPKYLFRKEGQNVTLSCEQNLNHDAMYWYRQDPGQGLRLIYYSQIVNDFQKGDIAEGYSVSREKKESFPLTVTSAQKNPTAFYLCATAREGSSYEQYFGPGTRLTVT.

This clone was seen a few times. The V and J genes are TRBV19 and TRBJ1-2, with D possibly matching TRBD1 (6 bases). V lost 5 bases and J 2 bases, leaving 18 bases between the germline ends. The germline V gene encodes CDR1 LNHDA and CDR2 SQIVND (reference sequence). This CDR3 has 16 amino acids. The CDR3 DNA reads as TGTGCCAGTAGTTTGTTCGAGTTTGGACAGAACTATGGCTACACCTTC. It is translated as CASSLFEFGQNYGYTF.

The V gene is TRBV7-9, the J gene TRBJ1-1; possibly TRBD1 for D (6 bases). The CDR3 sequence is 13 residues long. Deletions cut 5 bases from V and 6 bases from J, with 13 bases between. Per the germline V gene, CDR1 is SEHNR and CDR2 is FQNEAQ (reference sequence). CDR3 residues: CASSPDRTPEAFF. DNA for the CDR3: TGTGCCAGCAGCCCAGACAGGACCCCTGAAGCTTTCTTT.